The 28 T cell receptor beta chains presented below share a single source sample, sequenced in a study of T cell repertoires in cytomegalovirus infection. TCRdb reanalysed the reads using MiXCR and keeps one entry per CDR3 protein. Of roughly 990,000 distinct CDR3 sequences listed, around 29% are singletons. The antigens for these receptors are not known. The sample here was cultured CD8+ T cells from PBMCs, taken from culture after CMV antigen stimulation. The receptors come from a human donor in good health (CMV status not recorded). Some clones in this sample may be carry-over from other donors' samples.

This clonotype has a count of ten or more. This chain joins TRBV7-9 and TRBJ1-2; D is uncertain. CDR3 length: 17 residues. Trimming took 0 bases from V and 7 from J, leaving 21 bases between them. CDR1 SEHNR and CDR2 FQNEAQ come from the germline V gene (reference sequence). Here the CDR3 reads CASSLASPMTKEAGYTF. The CDR3 DNA follows: TGTGCCAGCAGCTTAGCTTCCCCAATGACAAAAGAGGCTGGCTACACCTTC.

The chain joins TRBV5-6 to TRBJ1-2, with D possibly matching TRBD1 (5 bases). Germline values: CDR1 SGHDT, CDR2 YYEEEE. CDR3 length: 15 residues. The V gene lost 3 bases and the J gene lost 1 base, with 13 bases spanning the gap. CDR3 region: CASSWGLKHNYGYTF. In nucleotides, the CDR3 is TGTGCCAGCAGCTGGGGCCTTAAACATAACTATGGCTACACCTTC.

This clonotype was detected a few times. The rearrangement joins TRBV7-8 to TRBJ2-1; 8 bases align to TRBD2. Trimming cost V 6 bases and J 7 bases; bases outside gene matches: 5. From germline, CDR1 is SGHVS and CDR2 FQNEAQ. This CDR3 has 13 amino acids. The CDR3 DNA sequence: TGTGCCAGCAGTCAGAGCGGGGGTAATGAGCAGTTCTTC. Translated, it gives CASSQSGGNEQFF.

This clonotype was observed a handful of times. The rearrangement uses TRBV27 and TRBJ1-3; TRBD1 is a possible D gene (5 bases). The CDR3 is 15 amino acids. Germline CDR1 is MNHEY and CDR2 is SMNVEV (reference sequence). Trimming took off 11 bases at V and 1 base at J, with 18 bases between the two ends. The CDR3 bases are TGTGCCGTCCGGGGACGGACTGATTCTGGAAACACCATATATTTT. It yields the protein CAVRGRTDSGNTIYF.

This clonotype was observed a few times. The J gene is TRBJ2-1, the V gene TRBV4-1, with TRBD2 matching 12 bases. The ends lost 1 base at V and 6 bases at J; junction bases unmatched: 7. The CDR3 is made up of 17 amino acids. Germline V lookup: CDR1 MGHRA, CDR2 YSYEKL. In DNA, the CDR3 is TGCGCCAGCAGCCAAGTCTCCCTAGCGGGGGGGCTCAATGAGCAGTTCTTC. Protein: CASSQVSLAGGLNEQFF.

Regarding this clonotype: Its ends do not fully match the called genes, so a read error is possible. This rearrangement joins TRBV6-6 to TRBJ1-3; 8 nucleotides line up with TRBD1. The CDR3 sequence is 17 residues long. Germline CDR1 MNHNY, CDR2 SVGAGI (reference sequence). CDR3 region: CANSYGPGRGHGNTIYF. CDR3 coding DNA: TGTGCCAACAGTTACGGGCCGGGCAGGGGGCATGGAAACACCATATATTTT.

V and J are TRBV6-1 and TRBJ2-7, with a weak D call TRBD2 (5 bases). Germline V gene lookup returns CDR1 MNHNS and CDR2 SASEGT. The CDR3 loop spans 12 amino acids. The CDR3 coding sequence is TGTGCCAACAGTTACACGGGGAACGAGCAGTACGTC. Its protein product is CANSYTGNEQYV.

V usage is TRBV7-9 and J usage is TRBJ1-5; D unresolved. The CDR3 runs to 13 residues. The germline V gene encodes CDR1 SEHNR and CDR2 FQNEAQ (reference sequence). Trimming removed 5 bases from V and 8 bases from J, with 13 bases in between. CDR3 DNA: TGTGCCAGCAGCCCGGACGTTAGGAAGCCCCAGCATTTT. Residues: CASSPDVRKPQHF.

This chain links TRBV25-1 with TRBJ1-4, with 7 nucleotides matching TRBD1. J was trimmed by 1 base and V by 5 bases; bases with no gene match: 16. CDR1 MGHDK and CDR2 SYGVNS come from the germline V gene. The CDR3 consists of 19 residues. CDR3 sequence: CASSPVPGEGALTNEKLFF. CDR3 DNA: TGTGCCAGCAGTCCGGTACCGGGGGAGGGGGCCCTAACTAATGAAAAACTGTTTTTT.

The chain combines TRBV29-1 with TRBJ2-1; TRBD2 agrees at 10 bases. The CDR3 covers 17 residues. CDR1 SQVTM and CDR2 ANQGSEA come from the germline V gene. V was clipped by 1 base and J by 0 bases; unmatched bases: 6. The CDR3 loop reads CSVEGLAGANSYNEQFF. Here the CDR3 DNA reads TGCAGCGTTGAAGGGCTAGCGGGGGCCAACTCCTACAATGAGCAGTTCTTC.

Many counts were recorded for this clonotype. The chain combines TRBV7-9 with TRBJ2-7; D may be TRBD2 (5 bases). The CDR3 covers 13 residues. Germline CDR1 reads SEHNR; CDR2 reads FQNEAQ (reference sequence). V gave up 5 bases and J gave up 2 bases, with 10 bases separating them. CDR3 DNA: TGTGCCAGCAGCCCCCCGGAGGCCTACGAGCAGTACGTC. Translation gives CASSPPEAYEQYV.

V and J are TRBV20-1 and TRBJ2-3; unclear D gene. Between the trimmed V and J ends, which lost 0 bases and 4 bases, there was a span of 8 bases. The CDR3 has 13 residues. The germline V gene encodes CDR1 DFQATT and CDR2 SNEGSKA (reference sequence). In nucleotides, the CDR3 is TGCAGTGCTAGAGACGCCGTCCCAGATACGCAGTATTTT. It is translated as CSARDAVPDTQYF.

The chain links TRBV5-6 to TRBJ2-1, with 11 bases fitting TRBD2. V was pared by 5 bases and J by 2 bases, with 6 bases of the junction left unmatched. Germline V gene lookup returns CDR1 SGHDT and CDR2 YYEEEE. This CDR3 comprises 16 residues. In DNA form, the CDR3 reads TGTGCCAGCAGAGAAACTAGCGGGGGCGCCTACAATGAGCAGTTCTTC. This gives the protein CASRETSGGAYNEQFF.

This clonotype appeared a few times. The chain has TRBV19 and TRBJ1-2, with TRBD1 matching over 9 bases. Germline V CDR1 and CDR2: LNHDA, SQIVND (reference sequence). J was trimmed by 8 bases and V by 7 bases; bases with no gene match: 14. The CDR3 length is 15 residues. The CDR3 region is CASTAPIQGAPGYTF. The CDR3 bases are TGTGCCAGTACAGCCCCGATACAGGGGGCGCCCGGCTACACCTTC. Together with reference TRBV19 and TRBJ1-2, the CDR3 gives the full variable domain: DGGITQSPKYLFRKEGQNVTLSCEQNLNHDAMYWYRQDPGQGLRLIYYSQIVNDFQKGDIAEGYSVSREKKESFPLTVTSAQKNPTAFYLCASTAPIQGAPGYTFGSGTRLTVV.

Only a few counts were recorded for this clonotype. The chain joins TRBV2 to TRBJ2-1; 8 bases match TRBD1. J gave up 5 bases and V 10 bases, and 10 bases lay outside the gene matches. Germline CDR1 reads SNHLY; CDR2 reads FYNNEI. The CDR3 contains 14 residues. The CDR3 region has the DNA TGTGCCACCGAGGGACAGGTATATGACAATGAGCAGTTCTTC. It specifies CATEGQVYDNEQFF.

This clonotype was seen more than once but under ten times. The chain couples TRBV6-5 to TRBJ1-5; no clear D gene. The CDR3 extends over 16 amino acids. Germline CDR1 reads MNHEY; CDR2 reads SVGAGI. Trimming shortened V by 0 bases and J by 7 bases, and 16 bases separated the two germline ends. The DNA of the CDR3 is TGTGCCAGCAGTTACTCGATTCCGGGTTTAGGGCAGCCCCAGCATTTT. This gives the protein CASSYSIPGLGQPQHF.

In this sample, this clonotype turned up many times. The chain is built from TRBV7-6 and TRBJ2-5, with TRBD2 identical over 10 bases. Germline loops: CDR1 SGHVS, CDR2 FNYEAQ. Unmatched junction bases numbered 4, after V lost 2 bases and J lost 4 bases. This CDR3 spans 15 amino acids. As DNA, the CDR3 is TGTGCCAGCAGCTTACTAGCGGGGGAGGGAGAGACCCAGTACTTC. Protein sequence: CASSLLAGEGETQYF.

This clonotype occurred a few times. This rearrangement joins TRBV6-6 to TRBJ2-4, with 8 bases lining up with TRBD1. The CDR3 runs 20 residues. The V gene end was trimmed by 6 bases and the J gene end by 0 bases; junction bases not matched to a gene: 19. CDR1 MNHNY and CDR2 SVGAGI come from the germline V gene (reference sequence). The CDR3 sequence: CASSWEPGTGNPGAKNIQYF. The CDR3 DNA is TGTGCCAGCAGCTGGGAACCCGGGACAGGCAACCCGGGAGCCAAAAACATTCAGTACTTC.

The rearrangement uses TRBV29-1 and TRBJ2-1, with D maybe TRBD2 (5 bases). The ends were cut back, 8 bases at V and 8 bases at J, with 19 bases in the middle. This CDR3 region has 13 residues. Germline CDR1 is SQVTM and CDR2 is ANQGSEA. The CDR3 DNA is TGCAGCTCCCAGCGGTCGGGGTACTATGAGCAGTTCTTC. The encoded protein is CSSQRSGYYEQFF.

This chain joins TRBV9 and TRBJ2-1; the D is unclear. The germline CDR1 and CDR2 sequences are SGDLS and YYNGEE. This CDR3 spans 12 amino acids. V lost 5 bases, J lost 11 bases, and 14 bases lay in between. CDR3 sequence reads: CASRGEETQQFF. The CDR3 nucleotides read TGTGCCAGCAGGGGCGAGGAGACCCAGCAGTTCTTC.

The chain has TRBV6-5 and TRBJ1-6; TRBD1 matches 7 bases. The CDR3 has 14 residues. Unmatched junction bases numbered 7, after V lost 7 bases and J lost 7 bases. Germline lookup yields CDR1 MNHEY and CDR2 SVGAGI. The CDR3 reads CASNRQGRNSPLHF. In nucleotides, the CDR3 is TGTGCCAGCAACCGACAGGGAAGGAATTCACCCCTCCACTTT.

The table lists this clonotype with a count of one. The V and J genes are TRBV5-6 and TRBJ2-7; D is undetermined. Trimming stripped 4 bases from V and 7 bases from J, with 9 bases between. Germline V lookup: CDR1 SGHDT, CDR2 YYEEEE. This CDR3 contains 11 residues. CDR3 in amino acids: CASSNSEEQYF. CDR3 nucleotide sequence: TGTGCCAGCAGCAACTCAGAAGAGCAGTACTTC.

This clonotype was seen more than once but under ten times. The chain joins TRBV28 to TRBJ2-5, with TRBD2 matching over 7 bases. The germline V gene has CDR1 MDHEN and CDR2 SYDVKM. The CDR3 totals 15 residues. Trimming cost V 3 bases and J 5 bases; bases outside gene matches: 9. The CDR3 reads CASSFPTDGGETQYF. The CDR3, as DNA: TGTGCCAGCAGTTTTCCGACCGACGGGGGGGAGACCCAGTACTTC.

This clonotype has a handful of counts. The chain employs TRBV7-2 and TRBJ1-3; a weak D match, TRBD1 (5 bases). Per the germline V gene, CDR1 is SGHTA and CDR2 is FQGNSA. V lost 4 bases and J 2 bases, leaving 18 bases between the germline ends. CDR3 length: 17 amino acids. CDR3 in DNA: TGTGCCAGCAGCTCAGGCGGGGGGTTTACTACTGGAAACACCATATATTTT. Its translation is CASSSGGGFTTGNTIYF.

The sample holds many counts of this clonotype. This chain uses TRBV7-8 with TRBJ1-1; D is perhaps TRBD1 (6 bases). Trimming took off 2 bases at V and 0 bases at J, with 22 bases between the two ends. Germline V gives CDR1 SGHVS, CDR2 FQNEAQ. This CDR3 is 19 amino acids long. CDR3 bases: TGTGCCAGCAGCTTACCTGAAAAGGGGGGAGAGGAAATGAACACTGAAGCTTTCTTT. As protein: CASSLPEKGGEEMNTEAFF.

The rearrangement links TRBV7-6 to TRBJ1-2, with a possible D match to TRBD1 (6 bases). Germline V gene sequence: CDR1 SGHVS, CDR2 FNYEAQ. The CDR3 loop spans 15 amino acids. Trimming pared 3 bases from V and 0 bases from J, leaving 11 bases between. DNA for the CDR3: TGTGCCAGCAGCTTGGGGGCAGGGACTAACTATGGCTACACCTTC. Translated: CASSLGAGTNYGYTF.

The chain recombines TRBV9 with TRBJ1-1; 7 nucleotides agree with TRBD1. The CDR3 is 15 amino acids. V was clipped by 4 bases and J by 0 bases; unmatched bases: 6. The germline CDR1 and CDR2 sequences are SGDLS and YYNGEE. CDR3 DNA: TGTGCCAGCAGCCCACGGGGACAGATGAACACTGAAGCTTTCTTT. Encoded protein: CASSPRGQMNTEAFF.

V is TRBV4-1 and J is TRBJ1-1; 7 bases line up with TRBD1. The CDR3 is made up of 16 amino acids. J gave up 6 bases and V 3 bases, and 13 bases lay outside the gene matches. Germline V gives CDR1 MGHRA, CDR2 YSYEKL. CDR3 sequence: CASSQRLRGISAEAFF. DNA of the CDR3: TGCGCCAGCAGCCAGAGGCTCAGGGGGATAAGCGCTGAAGCTTTCTTT.